Listed here are 26 T cell receptor beta chains from one sample, sequenced in a study of T cells in Graves' hyperthyroidism and ophthalmopathy (dated by TCRdb to the late 2010s). The protocol used for the library was multiplex PCR. Sequencing was performed on an Illumina HiSeq 2000. TCR beta CDR3 regions were amplified from RNA transcripts. For the first round of RT-PCR on the TCR CDR3, the HTBI primer set was used together with the Qiagen OneStep RT-PCR kit. TCRdb reworked the public reads: Q25 trimming with fastp, MiXCR clone assembly, productive beta chains retained. Here each entry gathers all rows of one CDR3 protein and keeps the most common genes and DNA. In this sample the table shows over 500,000 distinct CDR3 sequences, about 16% of which occur a single time. Around 32% of the sample goes to the ten largest clones. The sample taken for sequencing was blood. These receptors were obtained from a young woman with Graves' ophthalmopathy.

The rearrangement joins TRBV5-1 to TRBJ2-1; D remains ambiguous. The V end lost 0 bases, the J end lost 8 bases, and 6 bases lay between the germline ends. In germline, CDR1 is SGHRS, CDR2 YFSETQ. This CDR3 spans 12 amino acids. The CDR3 region is CASSLAWDEQFF. The CDR3 bases are TGCGCCAGCAGCTTGGCCTGGGATGAGCAGTTCTTC.

This clonotype was observed at least ten times. The rearrangement links TRBV18 to TRBJ2-5; D could derive from TRBD1 or TRBD2 (5 bases each). This CDR3 is built from 12 residues. CDR1 and CDR2 (germline): KGHSH, LQKENI. V lost 5 bases to trimming and J lost 5 bases, with 9 bases between them. As DNA, the CDR3 is TGTGCCAGCTCATTCGAGGGGGAGACCCAGTACTTC. Its translation: CASSFEGETQYF.

This clonotype was recorded at least ten times. The chain has TRBV3-2 and TRBJ2-7. TRBV3-2 constitutes a pseudogene. The CDR3 length is 15 residues. The CDR3 region has the DNA TGTGCCAGCAGCCAAGAAAGACCTAACGAGGACGAGCAGTACTTC. It encodes CASSQERPNEDEQYF.

CDR3 DNA sequence: TGTGCCAGCGGAGGGCCGGGACGACGCAATGAGCAGTTCTTC. Protein sequence: CASGGPGRRNEQFF. V gene TRBV2 combines with J gene TRBJ2-1, with D perhaps matching TRBD2 (6 bases). With 8 bases removed from V and 6 bases from J, the gap between germline ends came to 17 bases. Germline V gives CDR1 SNHLY, CDR2 FYNNEI. The CDR3 runs to 14 residues.

This clonotype was recorded many times. The rearrangement uses TRBV2 and TRBJ2-3; no clear D gene. Germline V lookup: CDR1 SNHLY, CDR2 FYNNEI. The V gene lost 6 bases and the J gene lost 3 bases, with 4 bases spanning the gap. The CDR3 spans 11 residues. The CDR3 loop is CASSATDTQYF. The CDR3 DNA reads as TGTGCCAGCAGCGCGACAGATACGCAGTATTTT.

The V and J genes are TRBV5-1 and TRBJ1-1, with a weak D call TRBD1 (5 bases). This CDR3 contains 13 residues. The germline gives CDR1 SGHRS, CDR2 YFSETQ. Trimming cost V 1 base and J 4 bases, with 8 bases left between them. CDR3 protein: CASSLPGPTEAFF. The CDR3 region has the DNA TGCGCCAGCAGCTTGCCAGGGCCCACTGAAGCTTTCTTT.

Concerning this clonotype: This may be a read error: a much more frequent sequence differs by one nucleotide. The chain employs TRBV20-1 and TRBJ2-1; no definite D call. CDR3 length: 13 residues. Germline V gene data show CDR1 as DFQATT and CDR2 as SNEGSKA (reference sequence). Trimming removed 1 base from V and 8 bases from J, with 12 bases in between. The CDR3 region has the DNA TGCAGTGCTAGAGGTTCCGGTTACGATGAGCAGTTCTTC. Translation gives CSARGSGYDEQFF.

This clonotype was detected once. A much larger clone lies a single base off, so this may be a read error. The V and J genes are TRBV15 and TRBJ1-2; D might be TRBD1 (6 bases). This CDR3 has 17 amino acids. CDR1 is LNHNV and CDR2 is YYDKDF in the germline V gene (reference sequence). The CDR3 DNA sequence: TGTGCCAACAGCAGTAGGGGACATGGTGTGGGTAACTATGGCTACACCTTC. Translating gives CANSSRGHGVGNYGYTF. Full variable domain (missing parts from reference TRBV15 and TRBJ1-2): DAMVIQNPRYQVTQFGKPVTLSCSQTLNHNVMYWYQQKSSQAPKLLFHYYDKDFNNEADTPDNFQSRRPNTSFCFLDIRSPGLGDTAMYLCANSSRGHGVGNYGYTFGSGTRLTVV.

This clonotype has just a few counts. The chain carries TRBV7-2 and TRBJ1-2, with D unresolved. CDR3 length: 14 residues. Trimming removed 4 bases at V and 5 bases at J, with 14 bases between. From germline, CDR1 is SGHTA and CDR2 FQGNSA. This chain's CDR3 is CASSSSTAGYGYTF. Here the CDR3 DNA reads TGTGCCAGCAGCTCGAGTACCGCGGGGTATGGCTACACCTTC.

This chain uses TRBV28 with TRBJ2-1; D possibly corresponds to TRBD2 (6 bases). This CDR3 is 15 amino acids long. Looked up from germline, CDR1 is MDHEN and CDR2 is SYDVKM. V dropped 3 bases and J dropped 6 bases, with 15 bases sitting between them. The CDR3 here is CASSFPRGSLNEQFF. The CDR3 region has the DNA TGTGCCAGCAGTTTCCCCCGGGGGTCCCTCAATGAGCAGTTCTTC.

This clonotype was detected many times. The chain links TRBV5-5 to TRBJ1-1, with 7 bases aligning to TRBD1. This CDR3 contains 14 residues. J gave up 5 bases and V 1 base, and 5 bases lay outside the gene matches. Germline values: CDR1 SGHKS, CDR2 YYEKEE (reference sequence). The CDR3 DNA reads as TGTGCCAGCAGCTTGTTACAGGGGAATACTGAAGCTTTCTTT. Translating it yields CASSLLQGNTEAFF. Full variable domain (outside the CDR3, taken from reference TRBV5-5 and TRBJ1-1): DAGVTQSPTHLIKTRGQQVTLRCSPISGHKSVSWYQQVLGQGPQFIFQYYEKEERGRGNFPDRFSARQFPNYSSELNVNALLLGDSALYLCASSLLQGNTEAFFGQGTRLTVV.

This clonotype was recorded a few times. The CDR3: CASTPGTSRYNEQFF. CDR3 coding DNA: TGTGCCAGCACCCCCGGGACTAGCAGATACAATGAGCAGTTCTTC. This rearrangement joins TRBV6-2 or TRBV6-3 to TRBJ2-1; TRBD2 matches at 9 bases. Per germline, CDR1 MNHEY and CDR2 SVGEGT. Germline trimming cut 7 bases from V and 4 bases from J; bases unmatched to any gene: 8. The CDR3 extends over 15 amino acids.

At least ten counts were recorded for this clonotype. The rearrangement uses TRBV28 and TRBJ2-3; maybe TRBD2 (5 bases). Germline V gives CDR1 MDHEN, CDR2 SYDVKM. V was clipped by 3 bases and J by 0 bases, with 19 bases between them. This CDR3 has 18 residues. CDR3 residues: CASSFSPGLGSSTDTQYF. CDR3 bases: TGTGCCAGCAGTTTCTCCCCGGGATTGGGATCTAGCACAGATACGCAGTATTTT.

Ten or more counts support this clonotype. CDR3 amino acids: CASSRTLAGDGADTQYF. As DNA, the CDR3 is TGTGCCAGCAGCCGGACACTAGCGGGAGATGGTGCAGATACGCAGTATTTT. The rearrangement joins TRBV4-2 to TRBJ2-3, with 11 bases aligning to TRBD2. The V gene's germline CDR1 is LGHNA and CDR2 YNFKEQ. This CDR3 comprises 17 residues. V shed 4 bases and J 4 bases; nucleotides not matched to a gene: 10.

Ten or more counts support this clonotype. The rearrangement links TRBV28 to TRBJ2-7, with a tentative D call TRBD2 (5 bases). The germline CDR1 and CDR2 sequences are MDHEN and SYDVKM. Trimming cost V 2 bases and J 6 bases, with 14 bases left between them. CDR3 length: 14 residues. CDR3 sequence reads: CASSLHELVTEQYF. Here the CDR3 DNA reads TGTGCCAGCAGTTTACATGAACTAGTGACCGAGCAGTACTTC. Together with reference TRBV28 and TRBJ2-7, the CDR3 gives the full variable domain: DVKVTQSSRYLVKRTGEKVFLECVQDMDHENMFWYRQDPGLGLRLIYFSYDVKMKEKGDIPEGYSVSREKKERFSLILESASTNQTSMYLCASSLHELVTEQYFGPGTRLTVT.

In this sample, this clonotype turned up many times. This sequence joins TRBV7-2 and TRBJ2-1; 8 bases are a match to TRBD2. The V gene's germline CDR1 is SGHTA and CDR2 FQGNSA. The CDR3 loop spans 16 amino acids. Trimming took 1 base from V and 4 from J; bases not matched to a gene: 6. The CDR3 sequence is CASSLESGGGYNEQFF. The CDR3, as DNA: TGTGCCAGCAGCTTAGAATCCGGGGGGGGGTACAATGAGCAGTTCTTC.

In this sample, this clonotype turned up many times. V usage is TRBV6-2 or TRBV6-3 and J usage is TRBJ2-7; no clear D. Germline V gives CDR1 MNHEY, CDR2 SVGEGT. Trimming removed 10 bases from V and 0 bases from J, with 13 bases in between. The CDR3 consists of 13 residues. CDR3 loop: CATLNPSSYEQYF. In DNA, the CDR3 is TGTGCCACCCTCAACCCAAGCTCCTACGAGCAGTACTTC.

The chain has TRBV12-3 or TRBV12-4 and TRBJ2-1, with TRBD2 as a possible D gene (6 bases). V lost 6 bases to trimming and J lost 4 bases, with 16 bases between them. CDR3 size: 15 residues. The CDR3 loop is CASRTSSGVYNEQFF. As DNA, the CDR3 is TGTGCCAGCAGGACATCTTCGGGGGTTTACAATGAGCAGTTCTTC.

This clonotype has ten or more counts. V is TRBV27 and J is TRBJ2-7; no clear D gene. V was trimmed by 4 bases and J by 3 bases, leaving 10 bases between them. The CDR3 has 13 residues. Germline V lookup: CDR1 MNHEY, CDR2 SMNVEV (reference sequence). This CDR3 is CASSSGPGYEQYF. The DNA for the CDR3 is TGTGCCAGCAGTTCCGGACCCGGCTACGAGCAGTACTTC.

The chain joins TRBV6-2 or TRBV6-3 to TRBJ2-7; weak D call: TRBD1 (6 bases). Germline V gene sequence: CDR1 MNHEY, CDR2 SVGEGT. Trimming cost V 6 bases and J 3 bases, with 15 bases left between them. This CDR3 contains 14 residues. The CDR3 sequence is CASRSTGQNYEQYF. DNA of the CDR3: TGTGCCAGCAGGTCTACGGGACAAAACTACGAGCAGTACTTC.

This clonotype has just a few counts. This chain uses TRBV6-2 or TRBV6-3 with TRBJ2-7; no definite D call. The CDR3 spans 14 residues. The germline V gene encodes CDR1 MNHEY and CDR2 SVGEGT. The V gene lost 6 bases and the J gene lost 0 bases, with 12 bases spanning the gap. CDR3 protein: CASSPWQSSYEQYF. The CDR3 DNA is TGTGCCAGCAGCCCCTGGCAGAGCTCCTACGAGCAGTACTTC.

This clonotype was observed many times. This sequence joins TRBV20-1 and TRBJ2-7; the D call may be TRBD1 or TRBD2 (5 bases each). The CDR3 runs to 12 residues. Looked up from germline, CDR1 is DFQATT and CDR2 is SNEGSKA (reference sequence). The CDR3 DNA reads as TGCAGCAAGGGGCTAGCTCTCTACGAGCAGTACTTC. Its translation is CSKGLALYEQYF.

This clonotype was counted ten times or more. The chain combines TRBV20-1 with TRBJ2-1; D gene unclear. Trimming shortened V by 0 bases and J by 4 bases, and 10 bases separated the two germline ends. The germline V gene encodes CDR1 DFQATT and CDR2 SNEGSKA (reference sequence). The CDR3 length is 14 residues. The CDR3 nucleotides read TGCAGTGCTAGAGATTTCGGCAGTTACAATGAGCAGTTCTTC. This gives the protein CSARDFGSYNEQFF.

At least ten counts were recorded for this clonotype. The J gene is TRBJ2-7, the V gene TRBV18, with 7 bases aligning to TRBD1. The CDR3 is made up of 15 amino acids. From germline, CDR1 is KGHSH and CDR2 LQKENI. V shed 5 bases and J 0 bases; nucleotides not matched to a gene: 7. Here the CDR3 reads CASSSDRSSSYEQYF. The CDR3 bases are TGTGCCAGCTCATCGGACAGGTCGAGCTCCTACGAGCAGTACTTC.

This clonotype was seen repeatedly, ten times or more. The gene calls are TRBV28 and TRBJ1-1; D gene unclear. Trimming removed 7 bases at V and 1 base at J, with 7 bases between. Looked up from germline, CDR1 is MDHEN and CDR2 is SYDVKM. This CDR3 comprises 12 residues. The CDR3 region has the DNA TGTGCCAGCAATCCAAGGAACACTGAAGCTTTCTTT. It specifies CASNPRNTEAFF.

This clonotype has ten or more counts. The rearrangement links TRBV2 to TRBJ1-5; TRBD1 is a possible D gene (6 bases). Germline values: CDR1 SNHLY, CDR2 FYNNEI. CDR3 length: 14 amino acids. The V and J ends lost 4 bases and 6 bases respectively, with 13 bases between them. CDR3 amino acids: CASSVGGPTQPQHF. The CDR3 DNA follows: TGTGCCAGCAGTGTCGGGGGGCCTACTCAGCCCCAGCATTTT.